The following is a TCR beta chain sequence with its context. It has no known antigen specificity. Base qualities are not provided; no much larger clone lies one nucleotide away. The donors were healthy, HIV-negative adults with no recently reported acute infections or vaccinations. Every donor was a Caucasian adult living in Nashville, Tennessee, USA. CD8 memory samples consisted of magnetically selected CD45RO+ cells combined with CCR7-negative CD45RA+ effector memory (TemRA) cells. Blood was obtained by leukapheresis, after which PBMCs were separated by Ficoll-Histopaque density gradient centrifugation and cryopreserved in liquid nitrogen vapor phase. Analytical flow cytometry was used to check the purity and quantity of every magnetically sorted T cell population. Genomic DNA was isolated from each sorted fraction and quantified by UV absorbance on a Nanodrop 2000c. This entry is derived from a study of shared clonotypes between healthy human individuals (TCRdb year 2020). Some background on the complete study: The cohort comprised two women and a few men aged 18 to 49 years. To estimate repertoire size and how much clonotypes are shared between individuals, the study performed deep sequencing of blood TCR repertoires from roughly five healthy adults. For each donor, CD4 naive and CD4 memory were each run on three plates, CD8 naive on two plates, and CD8 memory on one plate. Libraries were prepared and TCR repertoires were sequenced by different laboratories using diverse techniques, in order to increase sequencing depth and limit assay-specific biases. Per donor, leukapheresis produced somewhere between about 0.8 and 9 billion PBMCs. The full study reports these points: Because the study included a small number of donors, the genetic and exposure-history diversity represented was limited. Compared with non-shared clonotypes, the clonotypes found in all four sorted-subset donors had higher generation probabilities. Incomplete sequencing was indicated by rarefaction of sorted-subset datasets, despite the large sequencing depth. When a few donors were compared, the shared fraction of clonotypes was about 5% for naive CD4, 3% to 4% for naive CD8, more than 2% for memory CD4, and 0.35% to 0.4% for memory CD8. Only blood was sampled, and tissue TCR repertoires likely differ from those in blood. Pairwise subsampling indicated that sequencing depth was expected to affect the degree of clonotype sharing among donors. Naive subsets generally had larger estimated clonotype richness than memory subsets did.

Using the deep immunoSEQ assay, TCR CDR3 regions were amplified from genomic DNA by multiplex PCR. Extracted genomic DNA from each cell subset was distributed evenly across all wells of several immunoSEQ 96-well plates, and each plate was treated as a replicate. For sorted subsets, around 200 ng genomic DNA, equal to tens of thousands of T cell genomes, was loaded into each replicate PCR. The purified libraries were quantified using a Qubit 3.0 fluorometer, sized with a Bioanalyzer 2100, and then quantified again using the KAPA Library Quantification kit. Every immunoSEQ 96-well plate was sequenced on a separate single-read 150-cycle Illumina NextSeq 550 flow cell. On the authors' methods: Because only junctional sequences without quality scores were contained in the immunoSEQ output, filtering matching that applied to full-length reads could not be performed. Sequences were annotated with PyIR, a Python wrapper for IgBLAST v1.9, and V/J genes and CDR3 were assigned using IMGT germline references. Reads were filtered out if the reads had weak V/J assignments (E-value above 1e-6), no CDR3, stop codons, out-of-frame junctions, or ambiguous translated residues. A V3J clonotype was defined by an identical inferred V gene, J gene, and CDR3 amino acid sequence. Percentage overlap between repertoires was computed as shared unique clonotypes divided by the size of the smaller repertoire. Repertoire richness was assessed with RTK rarefaction, the Chao1 estimator, and Recon v2.1 estimates of unobserved clonotypes. Generation probabilities were computed with OLGA for all TCRbeta clonotypes obtained by the gDNA method from a few donors. The clones in this table, taken by TCRdb from immuneACCESS, are in-frame only. Not every clone is retained; where verified, under half of the shortfall comes from an unresolved V gene, and the cause of the rest is unknown. V and J calls and clone size follow that table, whereas D and trimming were derived from the DNA. The sample data list around 690,000 clones, and around 90% of these were observed just once. The ten largest clonotypes hold 34% of the sample.

V is shortened by 0 bases, J by 0 bases, and the region joining them spans 16 bases. Counted from cysteine to phenylalanine, this CDR3 has 18 amino acids. The DNA shown is the 54-base CDR3, in frame from base 1. Via the germline V gene, CDR1 is SGHDT and CDR2 YYEEEE. The sequenced sample was memory CD8+ T cells from PBMCs. Read against the paper, the sample's cell subset or site label means: CD45RO+ cells pooled with CCR7-negative TemRA cells. The clonotype was recovered from a man aged 18 to 30 in good health. Some clones in this sample may be carry-over from other donors' samples. The chain was built from TRBV5-6 and TRBJ1-5, with no D gene named confidently. The CDR3 corresponds to CASSLGPVLPDSNQPQHF. The nucleotides are TGTGCCAGCAGCTTGGGGCCAGTTTTACCCGATAGCAATCAGCCCCAGCATTTT.